One sample yielded the 8 T cell receptor beta chains listed below, sequenced in a study of cytomegalovirus exposure and HLA in healthy donors. Data came from immunoSEQ multiplex PCR; TCRdb stores just in-frame clones and leaves some out. The top ten hold roughly 0.67% of the sample, which has approximately 98,000 clones, around 95% seen once. Sequenced: PBMCs. These receptors were taken from a woman under 30 in good health and CMV-seronegative.

CDR3 nucleotides: TGTGCCAGCAGTTTATGGGGTAGGGTGGAGGTAAGGGAGCAGTACTTC. Protein: CASSLWGRVEVREQYF. This chain links TRBV28 with TRBJ2-7; TRBD2 might be the D (5 bases). The CDR3 runs 16 residues. V gave up 0 bases and J gave up 7 bases, with 19 bases separating them. CDR1 and CDR2 from the germline V gene are MDHEN and SYDVKM.

V and J are TRBV11-1 and TRBJ2-5; no firm D call. The CDR3 sequence is 14 residues long. Germline CDR1 and CDR2: SGHAT and FQDESV (reference sequence). The V end was cut by 5 bases, the J end by 5 bases, with 15 bases between. CDR3 amino acids: CASSLGRPGETQYF. DNA of the CDR3: TGTGCCAGCAGCCTAGGACGGCCCGGGGAGACCCAGTACTTC.

V usage is TRBV13 and J usage is TRBJ2-7; TRBD2 aligns across 15 bases. Germline CDR1 is PRHDT and CDR2 is FYEKMQ (reference sequence). There are 16 residues in the CDR3. The V segment lost 4 bases and the J segment 7 bases; nucleotides outside the gene matches: 8. This chain's CDR3 is CASSSAGLAGGEEQYF. CDR3 bases: TGTGCCAGCAGCTCGGCGGGACTAGCGGGGGGTGAAGAGCAGTACTTC.

The chain recombines TRBV7-2 with TRBJ1-5, with D uncertain. The CDR3 extends over 13 amino acids. Trimming left V 6 bases short and J 6 bases short, with 12 bases between. Germline V gene lookup returns CDR1 SGHTA and CDR2 FQGNSA. CDR3 sequence reads: CASSTGSGQPQHF. CDR3 DNA: TGTGCCAGCAGTACGGGATCGGGTCAGCCCCAGCATTTT.

The CDR3 DNA sequence: TGTGCCAGCGGTTACCTGGGGGGGACAGGGTTAGGTGAGCAGTACTTC. This codes for CASGYLGGTGLGEQYF. The rearrangement joins TRBV28 to TRBJ2-7; 9 bases map to TRBD1. This CDR3 has 16 amino acids. The germline V gene encodes CDR1 MDHEN and CDR2 SYDVKM. V lost 8 bases, J lost 7 bases, and 18 bases stayed unmatched.

The chain links TRBV2 to TRBJ1-2, with TRBD1 identical over 7 bases. The length of the CDR3 is 15 residues. The V gene's germline CDR1 is SNHLY and CDR2 FYNNEI. With 7 bases clipped from V and 2 bases from J, the junction kept 10 bases outside the gene matches. CDR3 amino acids: CASNPRDSLNYGYTF. DNA for the CDR3: TGTGCCAGCAACCCTCGGGACAGCCTAAACTATGGCTACACCTTC. Full variable domain (remainder filled in from reference TRBV2 and TRBJ1-2): EPEVTQTPSHQVTQMGQEVILRCVPISNHLYFYWYRQILGQKVEFLVSFYNNEISEKSEIFDDQFSVERPDGSNFTLKIRSTKLEDSAMYFCASNPRDSLNYGYTFGSGTRLTVV.

The chain uses TRBV14 and TRBJ1-1; D remains unclear. The CDR3 runs 14 residues. V was cut by 5 bases and J by 4 bases, with 14 bases left in between. Germline V gives CDR1 SGHDN, CDR2 FVKESK. CDR3 in amino acids: CASSARGLGTEAFF. The CDR3 coding sequence is TGTGCCAGCAGCGCTCGAGGGTTGGGCACTGAAGCTTTCTTT.

V and J are TRBV18 and TRBJ2-7; maybe TRBD1 (5 bases). V was shortened by 2 bases and J by 1 base, with 12 bases between the two germline ends. Germline loops: CDR1 KGHSH, CDR2 LQKENI. The CDR3 has 15 residues. The CDR3 DNA sequence: TGTGCCAGCTCACCAGAACAGGTTTCGTCCTACGAGCAGTACTTC. Protein: CASSPEQVSSYEQYF.